A single sample is the source of the 21 T cell receptor beta chains below, sequenced in a study of blood T cell repertoires in COVID-19. Repertoires were generated with immunoSEQ multiplex PCR, while TCRdb's copy carries only in-frame clones and drops some. The sample has roughly 87,000 clones; approximately 85% are singletons. The sample taken for sequencing was peripheral blood. Every receptor here comes from a woman of 80 years or more with COVID-19, enrolled during active disease.

This clone has a handful of counts. The chain employs TRBV29-1 and TRBJ1-6, with 9 bases fitting TRBD1. The germline V gene has CDR1 SQVTM and CDR2 ANQGSEA. The CDR3 is 13 amino acids. Unmatched junction bases numbered 6, after V lost 6 bases and J lost 9 bases. CDR3 amino acids: CSVQTGGGSPLHF. CDR3 DNA: TGCAGCGTGCAGACAGGGGGTGGTTCACCCCTCCACTTT.

The V and J genes are TRBV27 and TRBJ1-4; 9 nucleotides match TRBD1. V gave up 6 bases and J gave up 8 bases; unmatched junction bases: 7. CDR1 and CDR2 from the germline V gene are MNHEY and SMNVEV (reference sequence). This CDR3 is built from 14 residues. The CDR3 DNA reads TGTGCCAGCAGCTTCGGACAGGGGTTCGAAAAACTGTTTTTT. Translating gives CASSFGQGFEKLFF.

This rearrangement joins TRBV24-1 to TRBJ2-2; maybe TRBD1 (5 bases). V was pared by 4 bases and J by 1 base, with 18 bases between. Germline CDR1 is KGHDR and CDR2 is SFDVKD. The CDR3 has 18 residues. For the CDR3, the DNA is TGTGCCACCAGTGACACTCTGTGGGGCAGGCGGAACACCGGGGAGCTGTTTTTT. Its translation: CATSDTLWGRRNTGELFF.

This clone appeared a single time. The gene calls are TRBV27 and TRBJ1-6, with 7 bases identical to TRBD1. After removal of 5 bases from V and 3 bases from J, the junction contained 4 bases not matched to a gene. The CDR3 spans 15 residues. CDR1 MNHEY and CDR2 SMNVEV come from the germline V gene (reference sequence). The CDR3 DNA follows: TGTGCCAGCAGTATAGGACAGGTCTATAATTCACCCCTCCACTTT. Amino acids: CASSIGQVYNSPLHF.

The chain employs TRBV19 and TRBJ1-5, with a weak D call TRBD1 (5 bases). The CDR3 has 16 residues. With 10 bases removed from V and 11 bases from J, the gap between germline ends came to 30 bases. Germline values: CDR1 LNHDA, CDR2 SQIVND (reference sequence). CDR3 sequence: CATTTHRGRGEGSQHF. The DNA of the CDR3 is TGTGCCACCACCACGCACCGGGGCCGGGGGGAGGGGTCCCAGCATTTT.

This chain connects TRBV7-6 to TRBJ2-1; 9 nucleotides align to TRBD1. J gave up 2 bases and V 5 bases, and 7 bases lay outside the gene matches. Looked up from germline, CDR1 is SGHVS and CDR2 is FNYEAQ. The CDR3 loop spans 16 amino acids. The CDR3 region has the DNA TGTGCCAGCAGCCGCGCCGGGACAGGGACCTACAATGAGCAGTTCTTC. Protein sequence: CASSRAGTGTYNEQFF. The entire variable domain, with the rest obtained from reference TRBV7-6 and TRBJ2-1, is as follows: GAGVSQSPRYKVTKRGQDVALRCDPISGHVSLYWYRQALGQGPEFLTYFNYEAQQDKSGLPNDRFSAERPEGSISTLTIQRTEQRDSAMYRCASSRAGTGTYNEQFFGPGTRLTVL.

This chain uses TRBV2 with TRBJ1-5; 9 positions agree with TRBD1. The junction had 6 bases not matched to a gene; V was cut back by 8 bases and J by 7 bases. Germline CDR1 reads SNHLY; CDR2 reads FYNNEI. The CDR3 extends over 13 amino acids. In DNA, the CDR3 is TGTGCCAGCTCTGGGACAGGGTTGCAGCCCCAGCATTTT. Its translation: CASSGTGLQPQHF.

V usage is TRBV7-2 and J usage is TRBJ1-2; 7 bases match TRBD1. V was clipped by 9 bases and J by 6 bases; unmatched bases: 13. The V gene's germline CDR1 is SGHTA and CDR2 FQGNSA. This CDR3 contains 14 residues. The CDR3 here is CASHATGVGHGYTF. Written as DNA, the CDR3 is TGTGCCAGTCACGCCACAGGGGTCGGTCATGGCTACACCTTC. Using reference TRBV7-2 and TRBJ1-2 for the parts outside the CDR3, the full variable domain is GAGVSQSPSNKVTEKGKDVELRCDPISGHTALYWYRQSLGQGLEFLIYFQGNSAPDKSGLPSDRFSAERTGGSVSTLTIQRTQQEDSAVYLCASHATGVGHGYTFGSGTRLTVV.

The CDR3 DNA reads TGTGCCAGCAGCTTAGGCCCAGGGGAATACTATGGCTACACCTTC. Residues: CASSLGPGEYYGYTF. The genes are TRBV7-9 and TRBJ1-2, with D maybe TRBD1 (6 bases). Germline V gene sequence: CDR1 SEHNR, CDR2 FQNEAQ (reference sequence). The CDR3 runs to 15 residues. Deletions cut 1 base from V and 3 bases from J, with 12 bases between. The whole variable domain, remainder taken from reference TRBV7-9 and TRBJ1-2, is DTGVSQNPRHKITKRGQNVTFRCDPISEHNRLYWYRQTLGQGPEFLTYFQNEAQLEKSRLLSDRFSAERPKGSFSTLEIQRTEQGDSAMYLCASSLGPGEYYGYTFGSGTRLTVV.

This clone was detected only a few times. This chain uses TRBV4-2 with TRBJ1-2, with D unclear. V lost 0 bases, J lost 5 bases, and 4 bases lay in between. Germline V gene data show CDR1 as LGHNA and CDR2 as YNFKEQ. CDR3 length: 12 residues. The CDR3 here is CASSQDQYGYTF. As DNA, the CDR3 is TGTGCCAGCAGCCAAGATCAGTATGGCTACACCTTC.

The gene calls are TRBV7-8 and TRBJ1-1; 9 bases are shared with TRBD1. CDR1 and CDR2 from the germline V gene are SGHVS and FQNEAQ. CDR3 length: 15 residues. The junction had 7 bases not matched to a gene; V was cut back by 7 bases and J by 1 base. CDR3 sequence (DNA): TGTGCCAGCATCCAACAGGGGGCGGGGAACACTGAAGCTTTCTTT. Residues: CASIQQGAGNTEAFF.

The J gene is TRBJ1-4, the V gene TRBV2; no reliable D call. This CDR3 region has 15 residues. From germline, CDR1 is SNHLY and CDR2 FYNNEI. V was cut by 1 base and J by 1 base, with 7 bases left in between. The DNA for the CDR3 is TGTGCCAGCAGTGAAGAGGGAGAAACTAATGAAAAACTGTTTTTT. Protein: CASSEEGETNEKLFF.

The genes are TRBV11-2 and TRBJ2-7; 7 nucleotides agree with TRBD2. This CDR3 region has 15 residues. Trimming cost V 5 bases and J 5 bases; bases outside gene matches: 12. CDR1 is SGHAT, CDR2 FQNNGV, per germline. Here the CDR3 DNA reads TGTGCCAGCAGCCCCGTGGGGGGGGGTTGGGACGAGCAGTACTTC. Its protein is CASSPVGGGWDEQYF.

The V call is TRBV7-2, the J call TRBJ2-1, with 14 bases matching TRBD2. The CDR3 contains 16 residues. Unmatched junction bases numbered 4, after V lost 0 bases and J lost 9 bases. CDR1 is SGHTA and CDR2 is FQGNSA in the germline V gene. The CDR3: CASSLAGTSGRGEQFF. DNA for the CDR3: TGTGCCAGCAGCTTAGCCGGGACTAGCGGGAGAGGTGAGCAGTTCTTC.

This chain uses TRBV30 with TRBJ1-5; D ambiguous. The CDR3 length is 12 residues. Trimming removed 2 bases at V and 8 bases at J, with 10 bases between. Germline V gene data show CDR1 as GTSNPN and CDR2 as SVGIG (reference sequence). The CDR3 sequence is CAWSPTGEPQHF. The CDR3 DNA reads as TGTGCCTGGAGTCCTACCGGGGAGCCCCAGCATTTT.

The chain has TRBV7-9 and TRBJ1-1, with 7 bases identical to TRBD1. The V segment lost 5 bases and the J segment 4 bases; nucleotides outside the gene matches: 7. Germline CDR1 and CDR2: SEHNR and FQNEAQ (reference sequence). This CDR3 has 14 amino acids. DNA of the CDR3: TGTGCCAGCAGCGAACAGGGGAGCGCCACTGAAGCTTTCTTT. Encoded protein: CASSEQGSATEAFF.

This chain uses TRBV6-6 with TRBJ2-1, with 12 bases fitting TRBD2. Germline lookup yields CDR1 MNHNY and CDR2 SVGAGI (reference sequence). The CDR3 runs 15 residues. Trimming removed 8 bases from V and 6 bases from J; junction bases left unmatched: 8. This chain's CDR3 is CASGGLAGMVNEQFF. The CDR3 DNA reads TGTGCCAGCGGCGGACTAGCGGGGATGGTCAATGAGCAGTTCTTC.

The chain employs TRBV11-2 and TRBJ1-1, with 10 bases lining up with TRBD1. This CDR3 spans 17 amino acids. The V segment lost 4 bases and the J segment 1 base; nucleotides outside the gene matches: 9. Germline-derived CDR1 and CDR2 are SGHAT and FQNNGV. The CDR3: CASSWDRGGWANTEAFF. The DNA for the CDR3 is TGTGCCAGCAGCTGGGACAGGGGCGGCTGGGCGAACACTGAAGCTTTCTTT.

J is TRBJ2-2 and V is TRBV7-3; 10 bases are shared with TRBD2. Germline trimming cut 6 bases from V and 5 bases from J; bases unmatched to any gene: 9. The CDR3 runs to 16 residues. Germline values: CDR1 SGHTA, CDR2 FQGTGA. CDR3: CASRPWGTSETGELFF. CDR3 DNA sequence: TGTGCCAGCAGACCCTGGGGGACTAGCGAAACCGGGGAGCTGTTTTTT.

V is TRBV18 and J is TRBJ2-1; D unclear. V lost 0 bases to trimming and J lost 0 bases, with 3 bases between them. The CDR3 length is 14 residues. Germline CDR1 and CDR2: KGHSH and LQKENI. The CDR3: CASSPPSSYNEQFF. The CDR3 DNA is TGTGCCAGCTCACCACCGAGCTCCTACAATGAGCAGTTCTTC.

This rearrangement joins TRBV27 to TRBJ2-7, with D maybe TRBD2 (6 bases). There are 15 residues in the CDR3. The V gene lost 8 bases and the J gene lost 5 bases, with 22 bases spanning the gap. The germline gives CDR1 MNHEY, CDR2 SMNVEV (reference sequence). CDR3 region: CASRGHLRGIHEQYF. In DNA, the CDR3 is TGTGCCAGCCGCGGTCATTTGCGGGGTATCCACGAGCAGTACTTC.